These 23 T cell receptor beta chains were all obtained from the same sample, sequenced in a study of blood T cells in healthy people across ages. Together with a sample-barcoded 5' primer, a J-beta primer mix was included in a second PCR lasting about 6 to 11 cycles. Via MiXCR, TCRdb re-called the 5' RACE reads, giving one row per CDR3 protein. The sample carries around 820,000 distinct CDR3 sequences, around 25% recorded once. These data were likewise used in another study, on T cells of mothers and their children.

Sequencing was performed on blood. The receptors were sampled from a boy younger than 18 in good health.

The rearrangement uses TRBV20-1 and TRBJ2-7, with D possibly matching TRBD2 (5 bases). Trimming shortened V by 0 bases and J by 0 bases, and 12 bases separated the two germline ends. This CDR3 region has 15 residues. CDR1 is DFQATT and CDR2 is SNEGSKA in the germline V gene (reference sequence). CDR3 coding DNA: TGCAGTGCTAGAGATATCTGGGCGGGCTCCTACGAGCAGTACTTC. It translates to CSARDIWAGSYEQYF.

This clonotype was seen a few times. The V gene is TRBV6-1, the J gene TRBJ1-5; D gene unclear. The germline V and J ends were trimmed by 1 base and 7 bases, with 14 bases remaining between them. The CDR3 is made up of 15 amino acids. Germline values: CDR1 MNHNS, CDR2 SASEGT. The CDR3: CASSEGERVGQPQHF. In nucleotides, the CDR3 is TGTGCCAGCAGTGAAGGGGAAAGGGTAGGCCAGCCCCAGCATTTT.

This clonotype was recorded a few times. This rearrangement joins TRBV12-3 or TRBV12-4 to TRBJ2-1; 11 positions match TRBD2. The junction had 3 bases not matched to a gene; V was cut back by 1 base and J by 7 bases. The CDR3 sequence is 15 residues long. The CDR3 region has the DNA TGTGCCAGCAGTTTAGGGGCTAGCGGGAGGAATGAGCAGTTCTTC. It is translated as CASSLGASGRNEQFF.

The genes are TRBV28 and TRBJ2-5; D tentatively reads TRBD1 or TRBD2 (5 bases each). The tail of the sequence fits TRBJ2-7 better, so the J call may be wrong. The CDR3 consists of 13 residues. CDR1 and CDR2 from the germline V gene are MDHEN and SYDVKM. The chain's CDR3 is CGARGPKAYEQYF. Here the CDR3 DNA reads TGTGGTGCCCGGGGACCTAAAGCTTACGAGCAGTACTTC.

Remarks on this clonotype: Sequence at one end of the junction differs from germline and may be a read error. The V and J genes are TRBV10-2 and TRBJ2-3; the D is unclear. From germline, CDR1 is WSHSY and CDR2 SAAADI. CDR3 size: 12 residues. CDR3: CPSSDGRDTQYF. CDR3 in DNA: TGCCCCAGCAGTGATGGCAGGGATACGCAGTATTTT.

The genes are TRBV3-1 and TRBJ2-1; no clear D. The germline V gene has CDR1 LGHDT and CDR2 YNNKEL (reference sequence). The CDR3 is 15 amino acids. V dropped 2 bases and J dropped 6 bases, with 14 bases sitting between them. Here the CDR3 DNA reads TGTGCCAGCAGCCAAAACACGACTGGGTTCAATGAGCAGTTCTTC. It is translated as CASSQNTTGFNEQFF.

This clonotype was counted only a few times. This chain connects TRBV29-1 to TRBJ2-5, with a possible D match to TRBD2 (6 bases). The V gene lost 6 bases and the J gene lost 0 bases, with 14 bases spanning the gap. The length of the CDR3 is 14 residues. The germline CDR1 and CDR2 sequences are SQVTM and ANQGSEA. CDR3 sequence (DNA): TGCAGCGTACTGTACGGGACTCACCAAGAGACCCAGTACTTC. Protein: CSVLYGTHQETQYF.

The table lists this clonotype with a few counts. V and J are TRBV27 and TRBJ1-5; maybe TRBD1 (5 bases). The germline V gene has CDR1 MNHEY and CDR2 SMNVEV (reference sequence). The ends were cut back, 2 bases at V and 5 bases at J, with 10 bases in the middle. The CDR3 length is 14 residues. The CDR3 sequence: CASSLGASYQPQHF. The CDR3 bases are TGTGCCAGCAGTTTAGGGGCCAGCTATCAGCCCCAGCATTTT.

This chain links TRBV29-1 with TRBJ1-2; no definite D call. The CDR3 covers 14 residues. Trimming took 6 bases from V and 7 from J, leaving 21 bases between them. Germline CDR1 SQVTM, CDR2 ANQGSEA. The CDR3: CSVLLTSDFVGYTF. The CDR3 DNA reads TGCAGCGTCCTACTCACCTCGGACTTTGTTGGCTACACCTTC.

This clonotype was counted between two and nine times. The V and J genes are TRBV5-1 and TRBJ2-1; 9 positions match TRBD1. Germline-derived CDR1 and CDR2 are SGHRS and YFSETQ. After removal of 1 base from V and 8 bases from J, the junction contained 10 bases not matched to a gene. This CDR3 is 16 amino acids long. The chain's CDR3 is CASSLRPGQGFDEQFF. The CDR3 DNA reads as TGCGCCAGCAGCTTGCGCCCGGGACAGGGCTTTGATGAGCAGTTCTTC.

The genes are TRBV4-1 and TRBJ1-4, with D possibly being TRBD1 (6 bases). The V end lost 2 bases, the J end lost 8 bases, and 9 bases lay between the germline ends. From germline, CDR1 is MGHRA and CDR2 YSYEKL. This CDR3 has 13 amino acids. DNA for the CDR3: TGCGCCAGCAGCCAACCGGACAGAGAAAAACTGTTTTTT. This translates into CASSQPDREKLFF.

The CDR3 loop is CSVQGSGSNQPQHF. The DNA of the CDR3 is TGCAGCGTACAGGGATCCGGGAGCAATCAGCCCCAGCATTTT. V usage is TRBV29-1 and J usage is TRBJ1-5; maybe TRBD1 (6 bases). V gave up 6 bases and J gave up 1 base, with 13 bases separating them. CDR1 and CDR2 (germline): SQVTM, ANQGSEA. The CDR3 has 14 amino acids.

This clonotype was found a few times. This rearrangement joins TRBV7-2 to TRBJ2-5; 8 positions match TRBD1. The V gene's germline CDR1 is SGHTA and CDR2 FQGNSA. The CDR3 contains 14 residues. V dropped 6 bases and J dropped 4; count of bases not matched to a gene: 7. This chain's CDR3 is CASSRTGWGETQYF. The DNA for the CDR3 is TGTGCCAGCAGTCGGACAGGGTGGGGAGAGACCCAGTACTTC.

This clonotype appeared a few times. The rearrangement joins TRBV27 to TRBJ1-5; D ambiguous. Trimming shortened V by 5 bases and J by 8 bases, and 13 bases separated the two germline ends. The germline CDR1 and CDR2 sequences are MNHEY and SMNVEV (reference sequence). The CDR3 totals 13 residues. CDR3: CASSELVPKPQHF. The CDR3 bases are TGTGCCAGCAGTGAACTGGTCCCGAAGCCCCAGCATTTT.

The CDR3 sequence: CASSPRDRGEDTF. The CDR3 DNA reads as TGTGCCAGCAGCCCCCGGGACAGGGGGGAGGACACCTTC. The chain is built from TRBV7-9 and TRBJ1-2; 11 bases line up with TRBD1. Germline loops: CDR1 SEHNR, CDR2 FQNEAQ (reference sequence). Trimming took 5 bases from V and 12 from J; bases not matched to a gene: 8. The CDR3 length is 13 residues.

The chain carries TRBV7-2 and TRBJ2-1; 7 positions match TRBD2. Germline V gives CDR1 SGHTA, CDR2 FQGNSA. The ends lost 1 base at V and 0 bases at J; junction bases unmatched: 6. The CDR3 spans 17 residues. The CDR3 sequence: CASSLVGLAVSYNEQFF. The CDR3 bases are TGTGCCAGCAGCTTAGTCGGGCTAGCGGTCTCCTACAATGAGCAGTTCTTC.

The chain has TRBV12-5 and TRBJ1-1, with unresolved D. The V end was cut by 4 bases, the J end by 0 bases, with 21 bases between. Germline V gene data show CDR1 as LGHNT and CDR2 as FRNRAP. The CDR3 totals 18 residues. CDR3 sequence reads: CASGCPIISGKMNTEAFF. The CDR3 DNA is TGTGCTAGTGGTTGCCCAATAATTAGTGGGAAGATGAACACTGAAGCTTTCTTT.

This clonotype appeared many times. This chain links TRBV11-1 with TRBJ2-4; 8 nucleotides match TRBD2. Trimming at V came to 2 bases and at J to 2 bases, leaving 5 bases not matched to a gene. Germline assignment: CDR1 SGHAT and CDR2 FQDESV (reference sequence). The CDR3 covers 16 residues. As DNA, the CDR3 is TGTGCCAGCAGCTTATCAGCGGGAGAGTCCAAAAACATTCAGTACTTC. Its protein product is CASSLSAGESKNIQYF.

The rearrangement uses TRBV28 and TRBJ2-3; D may be TRBD2 (6 bases). The CDR3 totals 15 residues. Germline V gene lookup returns CDR1 MDHEN and CDR2 SYDVKM. Trimming took off 5 bases at V and 2 bases at J, with 14 bases between the two ends. The CDR3 protein is CASSLGGGYTDTQYF. CDR3 DNA sequence: TGTGCCAGCAGTCTAGGAGGAGGGTACACAGATACGCAGTATTTT.

Concerning this clonotype: The junction differs from germline at one of its ends, possibly a read error. The V and J genes are TRBV6-5 and TRBJ1-4; TRBD1 is a possible D gene (5 bases). In germline, CDR1 is MNHEY, CDR2 SVGAGI. The CDR3 length is 14 residues. The CDR3 reads CASSYSIGTERLFF. In DNA form, the CDR3 reads TGTGCCAGCAGTTACTCGATTGGGACTGAAAGACTGTTTTTT.

The table lists this clonotype with a few counts. The rearrangement joins TRBV19 to TRBJ2-1; 7 bases fit TRBD2. Germline V gives CDR1 LNHDA, CDR2 SQIVND (reference sequence). After removal of 2 bases from V and 1 base from J, the junction contained 2 bases not matched to a gene. The CDR3 consists of 15 residues. The CDR3 here is CASSILADSYNEQFF. The CDR3 coding sequence is TGTGCCAGTAGTATACTAGCGGATTCCTACAATGAGCAGTTCTTC.

V usage is TRBV5-1 and J usage is TRBJ2-7; unclear D gene. Germline CDR1 SGHRS, CDR2 YFSETQ. V lost 5 bases to trimming and J lost 0 bases, with 9 bases between them. CDR3 length equals 13 residues. The CDR3 DNA sequence: TGCGCCAGCAGAGAAGAGAGCTCCTACGAGCAGTACTTC. Protein sequence: CASREESSYEQYF.

This clonotype turned up a few times. This rearrangement joins TRBV7-9 to TRBJ1-4; TRBD1 agrees at 9 bases. This CDR3 is built from 16 residues. The J segment lost 6 bases and the V segment lost 5 bases, leaving 10 bases of the junction unmatched. CDR1 SEHNR and CDR2 FQNEAQ come from the germline V gene (reference sequence). The CDR3 DNA follows: TGTGCCAGCAGCAAGCAGACAGGGGGGAAGGATGAAAAACTGTTTTTT. Its protein product is CASSKQTGGKDEKLFF. Together with reference TRBV7-9 and TRBJ1-4, the CDR3 gives the full variable domain: DTGVSQNPRHKITKRGQNVTFRCDPISEHNRLYWYRQTLGQGPEFLTYFQNEAQLEKSRLLSDRFSAERPKGSFSTLEIQRTEQGDSAMYLCASSKQTGGKDEKLFFGSGTQLSVL.